A single sample gave rise to the 19 T cell receptor beta chains below, sequenced in a study of naive and memory T cell subsets. The SP2 primer and nested alpha and beta constant region primers amplified ligated cDNA in four rounds. TCRdb passed the UMI-ligation and nested PCR reads through MiXCR, listing each CDR3 protein once. The data hold approximately 21,000 distinct CDR3 sequences, with 6% observed a single time. Treatment reported: skin biopsy from PPD injection site in Mantoux-positive individual. The library had UMIs added by 3' ligation of an oligonucleotide to TCR cDNA. The starting material was skin, obtained from a tuberculin skin test site. These receptors all come from an adult in good health.

This clonotype was seen repeatedly, ten times or more. The rearrangement links TRBV5-1 to TRBJ2-7, with D possibly matching TRBD1 (6 bases). Germline assignment: CDR1 SGHRS and CDR2 YFSETQ. V lost 1 base and J lost 3, with 20 bases in between. The length of the CDR3 is 17 residues. In DNA, the CDR3 is TGCGCCAGCAGCTTGATCCGGTCGGGACATCCAAACTACGAGCAGTACTTC. Its translation is CASSLIRSGHPNYEQYF.

This clonotype came up many times. The chain recombines TRBV4-1 with TRBJ2-3; tentatively, D is TRBD2 (5 bases). V was cut by 0 bases and J by 7 bases, with 8 bases left in between. The CDR3 contains 13 residues. Germline-derived CDR1 and CDR2 are MGHRA and YSYEKL. The CDR3 region is CASSQDGGNTQYF. CDR3 DNA: TGCGCCAGCAGCCAAGATGGAGGTAATACGCAGTATTTT.

By sample share, this clonotype is medium-sized. This chain joins TRBV20-1 and TRBJ2-7; weak D call: TRBD2 (5 bases). Per germline, CDR1 DFQATT and CDR2 SNEGSKA (reference sequence). Trimming pared 3 bases from V and 0 bases from J, leaving 12 bases between. CDR3 length equals 14 residues. In DNA, the CDR3 is TGCAGTGCTAGTTACCGGAGGAGCTCCTACGAGCAGTACTTC. Amino acid sequence: CSASYRRSSYEQYF.

Many counts were recorded for this clonotype. The V call is TRBV4-1, the J call TRBJ1-1; D gene unclear. The CDR3 loop spans 17 amino acids. Trimming shortened V by 6 bases and J by 4 bases, and 24 bases separated the two germline ends. Germline CDR1 MGHRA, CDR2 YSYEKL. CDR3 region: CASRSSFSGIGGTEAFF. CDR3 nucleotide sequence: TGCGCCAGCAGGAGCTCCTTTTCCGGGATTGGAGGCACTGAAGCTTTCTTT.

The sample holds many counts of this clonotype. The V call is TRBV4-3, the J call TRBJ2-2, with D perhaps TRBD2 (5 bases). Germline V gene lookup returns CDR1 LGHNA and CDR2 YSLEER. Trimming shortened V by 4 bases and J by 4 bases, and 13 bases separated the two germline ends. This CDR3 is built from 15 residues. CDR3 in amino acids: CASSPRVAGTGELFF. DNA for the CDR3: TGCGCCAGCAGCCCTCGGGTTGCGGGCACCGGGGAGCTGTTTTTT.

This clonotype is judged medium-sized (0.01 to 0.1%). The rearrangement links TRBV12-3 or TRBV12-4 to TRBJ2-7; tentative D call: TRBD2 (6 bases). Trimming stripped 4 bases from V and 4 bases from J, with 17 bases between. CDR3 length: 15 residues. CDR3 in amino acids: CASSSGTPGGYEQYF. CDR3 DNA sequence: TGTGCCAGCAGTTCCGGGACTCCCGGAGGTTACGAGCAGTACTTC.

As to this clonotype: It is likely a read error, because the conserved phenylalanine at the end of the CDR3 is missing. The gene calls are TRBV11-2 and TRBJ2-3; D uncertain. V lost 3 bases and J lost 4, with 2 bases in between. CDR1 is SGHAT and CDR2 is FQNNGV in the germline V gene. CDR3 length equals 11 residues. The CDR3, as DNA: TGTGCCAGCAGCTTCTCAGATACGCAGTATTTG. This sequence encodes CASSFSDTQYL.

This clonotype was counted only a few times. The chain carries TRBV10-3 and TRBJ2-7; 10 bases are shared with TRBD2. V trimming: 0 bases; J trimming: 3 bases; junction bases outside the gene matches: 8. Germline values: CDR1 ENHRY, CDR2 SYGVKD. There are 17 residues in the CDR3. The CDR3 DNA follows: TGTGCCATCAGTGAGTCGACGGCTAGCGGGAGCTACTACGAGCAGTACTTC. This encodes CAISESTASGSYYEQYF.

In this sample, this clonotype turned up many times. The rearrangement uses TRBV19 and TRBJ2-3, with 8 nucleotides matching TRBD1. With V trimmed by 5 bases and J by 4 bases, 8 bases remained unmatched. The CDR3 consists of 15 residues. Germline CDR1 reads LNHDA; CDR2 reads SQIVND (reference sequence). CDR3 DNA: TGTGCCAGTAGTGCCGACAGGGGTTGGGCAGATACGCAGTATTTT. Its translation: CASSADRGWADTQYF.

This clonotype was detected a few times. V and J are TRBV20-1 and TRBJ1-5; 8 bases match TRBD1. With 0 bases clipped from V and 7 bases from J, the junction kept 5 bases outside the gene matches. CDR1 is DFQATT, CDR2 SNEGSKA, per germline (reference sequence). The CDR3 consists of 14 residues. DNA of the CDR3: TGCAGTGCTAGAGACGACAGGGGCGACCAGCCCCAGCATTTT. Its protein is CSARDDRGDQPQHF.

This clonotype is medium-sized by share. This chain connects TRBV20-1 to TRBJ2-7; D not resolved. CDR3 length: 12 amino acids. V was trimmed by 3 bases and J by 4 bases, leaving 10 bases between them. CDR1 DFQATT and CDR2 SNEGSKA come from the germline V gene (reference sequence). CDR3 residues: CSASPDPYEQYF. The CDR3 region has the DNA TGCAGTGCTAGCCCGGACCCGTACGAGCAGTACTTC.

In its sample, this clonotype was seen many times. This CDR3 is CAWNRGRRWKEQYF. DNA of the CDR3: TGTGCCTGGAATAGGGGCAGGCGGTGGAAGGAGCAGTACTTC. J is TRBJ2-7 and V is TRBV30; perhaps TRBD1 as D (5 bases). Germline V gene data show CDR1 as GTSNPN and CDR2 as SVGIG (reference sequence). The CDR3 runs 14 residues. V lost 4 bases to trimming and J lost 7 bases, with 20 bases between them. The full variable domain, in which reference TRBV30 and TRBJ2-7 provide the parts outside the CDR3, is SQTIHQWPATLVQPVGSPLSLECTVEGTSNPNLYWYRQAAGRGLQLLFYSVGIGQISSEVPQNLSASRPQDRQFILSSKKLLLSDSGFYLCAWNRGRRWKEQYFGPGTRLTVT.

The rearrangement links TRBV7-9 to TRBJ2-6; perhaps TRBD1 as D (6 bases). CDR3 length equals 15 residues. Germline assignment: CDR1 SEHNR and CDR2 FQNEAQ (reference sequence). Trimming stripped 6 bases from V and 2 bases from J, with 11 bases between. The CDR3 sequence: CASSSAGAGANVLTF. As DNA, the CDR3 is TGTGCCAGCAGTTCGGCAGGGGCTGGGGCCAACGTCCTGACTTTC.

In this sample, this clonotype is medium-sized. This chain joins TRBV6-2 or TRBV6-3 and TRBJ2-2, with 13 bases matching TRBD2. V was pared by 6 bases and J by 7 bases, with 11 bases of the junction left unmatched. The CDR3 has 17 amino acids. CDR1 MNHEY and CDR2 SVGEGT come from the germline V gene. In nucleotides, the CDR3 is TGTGCCAGCAGGCGACTTGAGGGACTAGCGGGGCACGGGGAGCTGTTTTTT. Residues: CASRRLEGLAGHGELFF.

This clonotype was counted many times. V and J are TRBV5-1 and TRBJ2-6; 11 nucleotides line up with TRBD2. With 3 bases clipped from V and 0 bases from J, the junction kept 8 bases outside the gene matches. CDR3 length: 19 residues. Germline-derived CDR1 and CDR2 are SGHRS and YFSETQ. CDR3 DNA sequence: TGCGCCAGCAGCTCCCGGACTAGCGGGTTTAACTCTGGGGCCAACGTCCTGACTTTC. Protein product: CASSSRTSGFNSGANVLTF.

This chain connects TRBV6-6 to TRBJ1-1; 10 positions match TRBD1. This CDR3 has 13 amino acids. Germline CDR1 reads MNHNY; CDR2 reads SVGAGI (reference sequence). After removal of 1 base from V and 13 bases from J, the junction contained 6 bases not matched to a gene. CDR3 region: CASSYWDRGLVFF. DNA for the CDR3: TGTGCCAGCAGTTACTGGGACAGGGGCTTAGTTTTCTTT.

CDR3 sequence reads: CASRRQGADYGYTF. In DNA form, the CDR3 reads TGTGCCAGTAGGCGACAGGGGGCGGACTATGGCTACACCTTC. The J gene is TRBJ1-2, the V gene TRBV19, with TRBD1 matching 10 bases. The CDR3 length is 14 residues. Germline V gene sequence: CDR1 LNHDA, CDR2 SQIVND (reference sequence). Trimming took 6 bases from V and 3 from J; bases not matched to a gene: 4.

This clonotype was detected many times. CDR3 amino acids: CASSQELRAPEAFF. The CDR3 nucleotides read TGTGCCAGCAGCCAAGAACTGCGGGCTCCTGAAGCTTTCTTT. The V call is TRBV14, the J call TRBJ1-1; D gene unclear. With 0 bases removed from V and 6 bases from J, the gap between germline ends came to 11 bases. This CDR3 has 14 amino acids. The germline V gene encodes CDR1 SGHDN and CDR2 FVKESK.

In this sample, this clonotype turned up a few times. DNA for the CDR3: TGTGACACGGCCCCCCAGGGGAAGGCCTCCCGGGGGTTCTTC. Its protein product is CDTAPQGKASRGFF. The genes are TRBV2 and TRBJ2-1; the D gene is possibly TRBD1 (6 bases). Germline V gene data show CDR1 as SNHLY and CDR2 as FYNNEI. The CDR3 length is 14 residues.